A single sample gave rise to the 9 T cell receptor beta chains below, sequenced in a study of blood T cell repertoires in COVID-19 (TCRdb year 2020). Receptor amplification or capture employed the immunoSEQ multiplex PCR assay. What TCRdb holds here is the immuneACCESS table cut down to in-frame rearrangements. Part of the clones is not present; checked against another copy, under half of the missing clones reflect an unresolved V gene, and the others are unexplained. The sample table lists some 120,000 clones, around 88% of them with a count of one. Roughly 1% of the sample goes to the ten largest clones. The source material was peripheral blood. These TCRs come from a woman in her forties or fifties with active or convalescent COVID-19.

In DNA, the CDR3 is TGTGCCAGCAGCTCAACTAGCGGGAGGGACAATGAGCAGTTCTTC. As protein: CASSSTSGRDNEQFF. This sequence joins TRBV7-9 and TRBJ2-1; 13 nucleotides align to TRBD2. V gave up 4 bases and J gave up 5 bases; unmatched junction bases: 2. Germline V lookup: CDR1 SEHNR, CDR2 FQNEAQ (reference sequence). The CDR3 is 15 amino acids.

CDR3 residues: CATSRDRNSYNEQFF. Here the CDR3 DNA reads TGTGCCACCAGCAGAGATCGGAACAGCTACAATGAGCAGTTCTTC. The chain links TRBV15 to TRBJ2-1; D is unclear. The CDR3 has 15 residues. V was pared by 0 bases and J by 3 bases, with 9 bases between. Germline values: CDR1 LNHNV, CDR2 YYDKDF (reference sequence).

This chain connects TRBV5-1 to TRBJ2-3; D is perhaps TRBD1 (5 bases). Germline-derived CDR1 and CDR2 are SGHRS and YFSETQ. V was pared by 0 bases and J by 3 bases, with 11 bases between. The CDR3 covers 15 residues. In DNA, the CDR3 is TGCGCCAGCAGCTTGGAGGGGAAAGGAACAGATACGCAGTATTTT. This gives the protein CASSLEGKGTDTQYF.

This CDR3 reads CASSLSINQPQHF. The DNA of the CDR3 is TGTGCCAGCAGCCTATCTATCAATCAGCCCCAGCATTTT. The J gene is TRBJ1-5, the V gene TRBV6-2 or TRBV6-3; no clear D gene. The CDR3 runs 13 residues. The V gene's germline CDR1 is MNHEY and CDR2 SVGEGT. Trimming stripped 6 bases from V and 3 bases from J, with 9 bases between.

The gene calls are TRBV4-1 and TRBJ2-7; D is perhaps TRBD1 (6 bases). Germline V gene data show CDR1 as MGHRA and CDR2 as YSYEKL. The CDR3 is made up of 13 amino acids. The V gene lost 4 bases and the J gene lost 6 bases, with 13 bases spanning the gap. CDR3 sequence (DNA): TGCGCCAGCAGCCTGATGGACAGCCGCGAGCAGTACTTC. Encoded protein: CASSLMDSREQYF.

The CDR3 loop is CASSPRLAGAYEQYF. In DNA, the CDR3 is TGTGCCAGCAGCCCTAGACTAGCGGGAGCCTACGAGCAGTACTTC. This rearrangement joins TRBV6-2 or TRBV6-3 to TRBJ2-7; TRBD2 matches 12 bases. CDR3 length: 15 residues. The J segment lost 2 bases and the V segment lost 6 bases, leaving 5 bases of the junction unmatched. Per germline, CDR1 MNHEY and CDR2 SVGEGT.

V gene TRBV27 combines with J gene TRBJ1-5; no clear D. CDR1 MNHEY and CDR2 SMNVEV come from the germline V gene (reference sequence). V was shortened by 5 bases and J by 7 bases, with 18 bases between the two germline ends. The CDR3 loop spans 15 amino acids. The CDR3 loop reads CASSPQSGVGQPQHF. The CDR3 DNA reads TGTGCCAGCAGTCCCCAGTCGGGAGTAGGCCAGCCCCAGCATTTT.

The V and J genes are TRBV4-3 and TRBJ2-7; tentative D call: TRBD2 (6 bases). This CDR3 is 15 amino acids long. The germline CDR1 and CDR2 sequences are LGHNA and YSLEER. V lost 0 bases and J 2 bases, leaving 11 bases between the germline ends. The CDR3 DNA follows: TGCGCCAGCAGCCAAGACGGGAGTGGGGCCTACGAGCAGTACTTC. It specifies CASSQDGSGAYEQYF.

The rearrangement uses TRBV5-1 and TRBJ1-2, with TRBD1 matching over 8 bases. The CDR3 sequence is 15 residues long. V shed 4 bases, J shed 2 bases, and the junction held 7 bases outside the gene matches. Germline CDR1 and CDR2: SGHRS and YFSETQ. This chain's CDR3 is CASSEERQGNYGYTF. The CDR3 bases are TGCGCCAGCAGCGAAGAGAGACAGGGGAACTATGGCTACACCTTC.